This entry describes one TCR beta chain. This clonotype was counted only a few times. Its specific antigen is unknown. The input lacks base qualities; no much larger clone sits a single base away. Spanning cysteine to phenylalanine, the CDR3 consists of 13 amino acids. Left in the record is the CDR3 DNA by itself, 39 bases read in frame from the first base. In the germline V gene, CDR1 corresponds to LGHNA and CDR2 to YSLEER. V and J lose 0 bases and 8 bases, and a span of 10 bases separates them. This entry is derived from a study of response to subunit inactivated influenza vaccine (dated by TCRdb to the late 2010s). Notes on the research overall: To follow how T cells responded to a trivalent subunit inactivated influenza vaccine, the researchers relied on deep quantitative profiling of the T cell receptor repertoire. Study-wide findings and limitations: According to the authors, only a limited number of new T cells may be recruited by each seasonal influenza vaccination.

The library was obtained by RT-PCR. TCRdb names Illumina HiSeq 2500 as the instrument used. TCRdb itself trimmed the public reads at Q25 with fastp, ran MiXCR and retained productive beta chains. Each CDR3 protein appears once, grouped with its most common genes and DNA. The sample data list roughly 780,000 distinct CDR3 sequences, and less than 20% of these were observed just once. Of the sample, roughly 10% falls within the top ten clones. This receptor was obtained from a man aged 45-60 years who received an inactivated influenza vaccine. Donor details come from another sample of the same person, matched by shared clones. Rearrangement joined TRBV4-3 to TRBJ1-1, with an unclear D gene assignment. The sample was PBMCs from blood, taken 4 to 6 days after vaccination. The DNA sequence is given as TGCGCCAGCAGCCAAGAATTGTCCAGAGAAGCTTTCTTT. This yields the protein CASSQELSREAFF.